A selection of T cell receptor beta chains follows, all from one sample in a study of blood T cell repertoires in COVID-19. Profiling relied on immunoSEQ multiplex PCR, and the TCRdb table lists in-frame clones only, not all of them. This table holds about 130,000 clones, roughly four fifths found once. Sequencing was carried out using peripheral blood. The receptors come from a woman older than 75 with acute or convalescent COVID-19. Both conserved end residues are part of each CDR3. D genes are given only for firm matches. Expanded clones are given a class, and other clones once, few, many or no size at all.

>.|TRBV19|TRBJ1-3|14|.
TGTGCCAGTAGCCCTCCCGCGGCTGGAAACACCATATATTTT
CASSPPAAGNTIYF
>.|TRBV18|TRBJ1-6|18|.
TGTGCCAGCTCATCGAACCCCCTTTACGCAGGGCGCTTTGGATCCCTCCACTTT
CASSSNPLYAGRFGSLHF
>.|TRBV5-1|TRBJ1-3|17|.
TGCGCCAGCAGCTCGGCGGATCTCCAAGGCCCTGGAAACACCATATATTTT
CASSSADLQGPGNTIYF
>.|TRBV11-2|TRBJ1-3|13|.
TGTGCCAGCAGCCCGCCCCGGGGAAACACCATATATTTT
CASSPPRGNTIYF
>.|TRBV5-1|TRBJ2-7|14|few
TGCGCCAGCAGCTTGGCCGCACAGAACTACGAGCAGTACTTC
CASSLAAQNYEQYF
>.|TRBV14|TRBJ2-3|11|.
TGTGCCAGCAGCCAAGACCGGACTCAGTATTTT
CASSQDRTQYF
>.|TRBV18|TRBJ2-7|12|.
TGTGCCAGCTCCCCGACCGGAGACGAGCAGTACTTC
CASSPTGDEQYF
>.|TRBV27|TRBJ2-2|17|.
TGTGCCAGCAGCTTCGGAGGGGGCGGGTATGTTGGCGGGGAGCTGTTTTTT
CASSFGGGGYVGGELFF
>TRBD1|TRBV18|TRBJ1-6|15|.
TGTGCCAGCTCACGAAGCAGGGACAGTCCTTCACCCCTCCACTTT
CASSRSRDSPSPLHF
>TRBD2|TRBV12-5|TRBJ2-7|14|.
TGTGCTAGTGGTTTAGCGGGGATCCTCTACGAGCAGTACTTC
CASGLAGILYEQYF
>TRBD1|TRBV28|TRBJ1-2|16|few
TGTGCCAGCAGCACTTCAACAGGGGCGAGTCTGGATGGCTACACCTTC
CASSTSTGASLDGYTF
>.|TRBV14|TRBJ2-5|15|.
TGTGCCAGCAGCCAAGAGTCTAGCACACAAGAGACCCAGTACTTC
CASSQESSTQETQYF
>.|TRBV2|TRBJ2-4|17|.
TGTGCCAGCAGTGAAGCGCTGGGGGACTGGATGGGAAACATTCAGTACTTC
CASSEALGDWMGNIQYF
>TRBD2|TRBV2|TRBJ2-3|15|.
TGTGCCAGCAGTGAAGACCGGACTAGCGGCGATACGCAGTATTTT
CASSEDRTSGDTQYF
>.|TRBV5-1|TRBJ2-7|13|.
TGCGCCAGCAGCCGCGAGCCATTGTATGAGCAGTACTTC
CASSREPLYEQYF
>TRBD2|TRBV2|TRBJ2-3|13|.
TGTGCCAGCAGGAGTAGCGGGCCAGATACGCAGTATTTT
CASRSSGPDTQYF
>.|TRBV11-2|TRBJ1-6|15|few
TGTGCCAGCAGCTTAAAGGGGCCAGGTAATTCACCCCTCCACTTT
CASSLKGPGNSPLHF
>.|TRBV3-1/TRBV3-2|TRBJ2-5|15|.
TGTGCCAGCAGCCAAGGGACAGCTAGGGGGGAGACCCAGTACTTC
CASSQGTARGETQYF
>.|TRBV5-1|TRBJ2-7|13|.
TGCGCCAGCAGCTTTGGCAGGACCTACGAGCAGTACTTC
CASSFGRTYEQYF
>TRBD2|TRBV3-1/TRBV3-2|TRBJ2-3|17|.
TGTGCCAGCAGCCAAGACTCAACTAGCGGGGGGGCAGATACGCAGTATTTT
CASSQDSTSGGADTQYF
>TRBD1|TRBV2|TRBJ2-1|15|.
TGTGCCAGCAGCCGGACAGGGGACATAGCAATAGGGCAGTTCTTC
CASSRTGDIAIGQFF
>.|TRBV7-8|TRBJ2-2|15|.
TGTGCCAGCCCTGAAGAGGGGGAGAACACCGGGGAGCTGTTTTTT
CASPEEGENTGELFF
>.|TRBV9|TRBJ1-4|13|.
TGTGCCAGCAGCGTGGGGCCGGATGAAAAACTGTTTTTT
CASSVGPDEKLFF
>.|TRBV11-1|TRBJ1-2|13|.
TGTGCCAGCAGCCGGGAGCGGAGCCATGGCTACACCTTC
CASSRERSHGYTF